This TCR beta chain was obtained from a study of regulatory T cells in long-lasting Graves disease. At the level of the study: Graves' disease counted as persistent after over 5 years of antithyroid drugs with positive TSH receptor antibodies.

Broader study findings: Study was limited to peripheral blood, excluding thyroid tissue. The study found persistent patients shared more public clonotypes (approximately 2,700) than new patients (roughly 880). Favored gene segments in persistent disease were TRBV28, TRBJ1-2 and TRBJ2-5.

Described time point: persistent/refractory GD, antithyroid drugs over 5 years with positive TRAb. RNA isolated from PBMCs was used to make the TCR library. For TCR beta, libraries came from iRepertoire HTBI primers and Arm-PCR of CDR3 regions. Each CDR3 protein is one row after TCRdb ran MiXCR on the multiplex PCR reads. Seen here are about 290,000 distinct CDR3 sequences, 20% to 25% observed once, and the top ten hold around three fifths. About this clonotype itself: The antigen is undetermined.

V was clipped by 5 bases and J by 6 bases, with 20 bases between them. This CDR3 contains 15 residues. Per germline, CDR1 MNHEY and CDR2 SVGEGT. The sample here was peripheral blood mononuclear cells (PBMCs), taken when the disease was refractory, from a patient treated with antithyroid drugs. The V gene is TRBV6-2 or TRBV6-3, the J gene TRBJ2-7, with a weak D call TRBD1 (7 bases). The source is a female donor with Graves disease. The CDR3 loop is CASSPSQGGVVEQYF. CDR3 bases: TGTGCCAGCAGTCCCAGCCAGGGGGGAGTGGTCGAGCAGTACTTC.